Shown below are 18 T cell receptor beta chains from a single sample sequenced in a study of T cell responses to AZD1222 COVID-19 vaccine (dated by TCRdb to the early 2020s). Library construction relied on the immunoSEQ multiplex PCR assay. This immuneACCESS table, as held by TCRdb, lists in-frame sequences with V and J called but not all clones. Of the missing ones, under half trace to an unresolved V gene in checked studies; the others have no known cause. Across this sample there are approximately 140,000 clones, with about 95% seen only once. The top ten clonotypes cover 1.3% of the sample. Per the publication, the time point label means: baseline before first vaccination. The input for sequencing was peripheral blood, taken on day 0 of AZD1222 vaccination. Receptor source: an adult in good health.

The genes are TRBV19 and TRBJ1-1; 7 nucleotides match TRBD1. Looked up from germline, CDR1 is LNHDA and CDR2 is SQIVND (reference sequence). The CDR3 runs 14 residues. V shed 6 bases, J shed 4 bases, and the junction held 8 bases outside the gene matches. The CDR3 nucleotides read TGTGCCAGTAGGAGCGACAGGGCCCTCACTGAAGCTTTCTTT. This translates into CASRSDRALTEAFF.

The rearrangement links TRBV19 to TRBJ1-1; D might be TRBD1 (5 bases). Trimming shortened V by 5 bases and J by 1 base, and 14 bases separated the two germline ends. Germline V CDR1 and CDR2: LNHDA, SQIVND (reference sequence). The CDR3 loop spans 15 amino acids. The CDR3 DNA reads TGTGCCAGTAGTGAATCAGGGAAAACGAACACTGAAGCTTTCTTT. Its translation: CASSESGKTNTEAFF.

CDR3 residues: CASSLETGPTDTQYF. The CDR3 DNA sequence: TGTGCCAGCAGCTTAGAGACAGGGCCCACAGATACGCAGTATTTT. The rearrangement joins TRBV7-6 to TRBJ2-3; 7 nucleotides match TRBD1. The CDR3 length is 15 residues. The V gene end was trimmed by 1 base and the J gene end by 2 bases; junction bases not matched to a gene: 3. Germline-derived CDR1 and CDR2 are SGHVS and FNYEAQ.

J is TRBJ1-6 and V is TRBV14; TRBD1 agrees at 12 bases. Germline CDR1 and CDR2: SGHDN and FVKESK. Trimming took 1 base from V and 14 from J; bases not matched to a gene: 6. The CDR3 sequence is 15 residues long. CDR3 bases: TGTGCCAGCAGCCAAGTTCCGGGACAGGGGGCAACCCTCCACTTT. This codes for CASSQVPGQGATLHF.

This chain uses TRBV4-2 with TRBJ2-1; 9 nucleotides line up with TRBD2. J gave up 5 bases and V 4 bases, and 24 bases lay outside the gene matches. Germline CDR1 LGHNA, CDR2 YNFKEQ. The CDR3 is made up of 21 amino acids. DNA of the CDR3: TGTGCCAGCAGCCCGTCGGTCGCGGTAGCGGGGGCTGCCGGTAAGAACAATGAGCAGTTCTTC. Translation gives CASSPSVAVAGAAGKNNEQFF.

V and J are TRBV4-2 and TRBJ2-5; D remains unclear. Germline V gene lookup returns CDR1 LGHNA and CDR2 YNFKEQ. The V end lost 1 base, the J end lost 4 bases, and 10 bases lay between the germline ends. There are 14 residues in the CDR3. CDR3 nucleotides: TGTGCCAGCAGCCAAGTTGGTGTCTCAGAGACCCAGTACTTC. Amino acids: CASSQVGVSETQYF.

The CDR3, as DNA: TGTGCCAGCAGTTTGACAGCCACTAGCACAGATACGCAGTATTTT. Amino acids: CASSLTATSTDTQYF. V gene TRBV27 combines with J gene TRBJ2-3; D is perhaps TRBD1 (5 bases). Trimming cost V 3 bases and J 0 bases, with 10 bases left between them. Germline V gives CDR1 MNHEY, CDR2 SMNVEV (reference sequence). The CDR3 is 15 residues long.

The chain recombines TRBV5-1 with TRBJ1-2; 7 nucleotides agree with TRBD1. The CDR3 sequence is 14 residues long. Per the germline V gene, CDR1 is SGHRS and CDR2 is YFSETQ. V lost 0 bases to trimming and J lost 5 bases; unmatched junction nucleotides: 4. CDR3: CASSLGAGGYGYTF. CDR3 bases: TGCGCCAGCAGCTTGGGAGCAGGGGGTTATGGCTACACCTTC.

The chain employs TRBV3-1 (or the pseudogene TRBV3-2) and TRBJ2-3; 7 nucleotides align to TRBD2. This CDR3 comprises 15 residues. V was clipped by 1 base and J by 3 bases; unmatched bases: 4. CDR1 LGHDT and CDR2 YNNKEL come from the germline V gene (reference sequence). In nucleotides, the CDR3 is TGTGCCAGCAGCCAAGCATGGCGGGAGACAGATACGCAGTATTTT. Protein sequence: CASSQAWRETDTQYF.

The chain recombines TRBV13 with TRBJ2-5; unclear D gene. The CDR3 is made up of 13 amino acids. The germline CDR1 and CDR2 sequences are PRHDT and FYEKMQ (reference sequence). The ends were cut back, 6 bases at V and 5 bases at J, with 13 bases in the middle. The CDR3 DNA reads TGTGCCAGCAGTCAAGATAGATGGGAGACCCAGTACTTC. Its translation is CASSQDRWETQYF.

The CDR3 here is CASSTSRTGRRTEAFF. CDR3 nucleotides: TGTGCCAGCAGTACCTCAAGGACAGGGAGGAGGACTGAAGCTTTCTTT. The genes are TRBV6-6 and TRBJ1-1; 8 bases align to TRBD1. CDR1 is MNHNY, CDR2 SVGAGI, per germline (reference sequence). The J segment lost 5 bases and the V segment lost 5 bases, leaving 13 bases of the junction unmatched. The CDR3 sequence is 16 residues long.

V is TRBV7-9 and J is TRBJ1-2, with D possibly TRBD1 on 5 matching bases. The germline gives CDR1 SEHNR, CDR2 FQNEAQ (reference sequence). V dropped 0 bases and J dropped 7 bases, with 9 bases sitting between them. This CDR3 is built from 13 residues. The CDR3 region is CASSLAGEGGYTF. CDR3 in DNA: TGTGCCAGCAGCTTAGCAGGGGAGGGTGGCTACACCTTC.

The chain has TRBV19 and TRBJ1-5, with D maybe TRBD1 (5 bases). The CDR3 contains 12 residues. V gave up 5 bases and J gave up 7 bases, with 9 bases separating them. The germline V gene has CDR1 LNHDA and CDR2 SQIVND (reference sequence). The DNA of the CDR3 is TGTGCCAGTAGTTCGGGGGGACAGCCCCAGCATTTT. It yields the protein CASSSGGQPQHF.

This chain connects TRBV5-4 to TRBJ2-5; possibly TRBD2 for D (5 bases). CDR1 and CDR2 (germline): SGHNT, YYREEE (reference sequence). The V gene lost 1 base and the J gene lost 4 bases, with 5 bases spanning the gap. The CDR3 consists of 12 residues. The CDR3 sequence is CASSLRGETQYF. The CDR3 DNA follows: TGTGCCAGCAGCTTGCGGGGAGAGACCCAGTACTTC.

This chain connects TRBV11-2 to TRBJ2-1; 7 nucleotides line up with TRBD1. Germline CDR1 SGHAT, CDR2 FQNNGV. This CDR3 contains 14 residues. The J segment lost 6 bases and the V segment lost 5 bases, leaving 7 bases of the junction unmatched. CDR3 protein: CASSTRQGLNEQFF. The CDR3 nucleotides read TGTGCCAGCAGCACCCGACAGGGTCTCAATGAGCAGTTCTTC.

CDR3 sequence (DNA): TGTGCCAGTAGTAGTGGTGCCCTTCGGACTGAAGCTTTCTTT. It yields the protein CASSSGALRTEAFF. The chain combines TRBV19 with TRBJ1-1; D not certain. This CDR3 has 14 residues. Germline values: CDR1 LNHDA, CDR2 SQIVND (reference sequence). Trimming pared 4 bases from V and 5 bases from J, leaving 14 bases between.

V usage is TRBV5-1 and J usage is TRBJ1-2, with 7 bases identical to TRBD1. The CDR3 spans 14 residues. J lost 2 bases, V lost 4 bases, and 5 bases had no gene match. CDR1 SGHRS and CDR2 YFSETQ come from the germline V gene. DNA for the CDR3: TGCGCCAGCAGCCCCGGGACAGACAACTATGGCTACACCTTC. Translated: CASSPGTDNYGYTF.

The chain employs TRBV27 and TRBJ1-1; possible D gene TRBD1, 5 bases. This CDR3 has 14 residues. Trimming left V 5 bases short and J 2 bases short, with 12 bases between. The germline V gene has CDR1 MNHEY and CDR2 SMNVEV (reference sequence). The DNA of the CDR3 is TGTGCCAGCAGTCCCCTCGGGGGAAACACTGAAGCTTTCTTT. Protein: CASSPLGGNTEAFF.